This T cell receptor beta chain emerged from a study of post-analysis software for immune sequencing data. Across the study: Relapsing-remitting, secondary progressive and progressive-relapsing courses of multiple sclerosis were included.

As concerns this clonotype: Its antigen is currently unknown.

Unique molecular identifiers were built into the TCR beta cDNA libraries. Each sample of about 0.95 to 11 million input T cells yielded about 500,000 cDNA molecules, so each molecule approximated one T cell. TCRdb re-derived calls from the PCR reads in MiXCR, one entry per CDR3 protein. The table shows approximately 770,000 distinct CDR3 sequences, with 46% occurring only once. The V gene lost 4 bases and the J gene lost 2 bases, with 14 bases spanning the gap. The CDR3 totals 15 residues. Germline CDR1 is SGHKS and CDR2 is YYEKEE (reference sequence). Overall study results and limits: Batch-mates among the samples co-clustered strongly by F measure. Significantly lower normalized Chao1 diversity was seen in multiple sclerosis patients than in controls. Patients had higher frequencies than controls of four to six TRBV segments, including TRBV5-6, TRBV5-1 and TRBV20-1.

Sequences were obtained from blood. This chain connects TRBV5-5 to TRBJ2-3, with D tentatively TRBD1 (5 bases). The TCR was taken from a girl between 10 and 17 years old with multiple sclerosis. CDR3 DNA: TGTGCCAGCAGCCAATGGAGACAGTCCACAGATACGCAGTATTTT. Translation: CASSQWRQSTDTQYF. Based on the CDR3 plus reference TRBV5-5 and TRBJ2-3, the full variable domain is DAGVTQSPTHLIKTRGQQVTLRCSPISGHKSVSWYQQVLGQGPQFIFQYYEKEERGRGNFPDRFSARQFPNYSSELNVNALLLGDSALYLCASSQWRQSTDTQYFGPGTRLTVL.